This T cell receptor beta chain came from a study of blood T cell repertoires in COVID-19. Some clones are missing from TCRdb's copy, which holds only in-frame ones; the method was immunoSEQ multiplex PCR. The sample holds approximately 300,000 clones, 89% seen once. CDR1 is SGHDT, CDR2 YYEEEE, per germline. The CDR3 totals 16 residues. V shed 4 bases and J shed 7 bases, with 18 bases lying between them. The sequencing sample was made of PBMCs or T cells enriched from blood (not recorded which). The receptor was derived from a man in his fifties or sixties who had recovered from COVID-19. V usage is TRBV5-6 and J usage is TRBJ1-6; TRBD1 is a possible D gene (5 bases). For the CDR3, the DNA is TGTGCCAGCAGCCCATGGACGGGGGTGAGGAATTCACCCCTCCACTTT. Translated: CASSPWTGVRNSPLHF.